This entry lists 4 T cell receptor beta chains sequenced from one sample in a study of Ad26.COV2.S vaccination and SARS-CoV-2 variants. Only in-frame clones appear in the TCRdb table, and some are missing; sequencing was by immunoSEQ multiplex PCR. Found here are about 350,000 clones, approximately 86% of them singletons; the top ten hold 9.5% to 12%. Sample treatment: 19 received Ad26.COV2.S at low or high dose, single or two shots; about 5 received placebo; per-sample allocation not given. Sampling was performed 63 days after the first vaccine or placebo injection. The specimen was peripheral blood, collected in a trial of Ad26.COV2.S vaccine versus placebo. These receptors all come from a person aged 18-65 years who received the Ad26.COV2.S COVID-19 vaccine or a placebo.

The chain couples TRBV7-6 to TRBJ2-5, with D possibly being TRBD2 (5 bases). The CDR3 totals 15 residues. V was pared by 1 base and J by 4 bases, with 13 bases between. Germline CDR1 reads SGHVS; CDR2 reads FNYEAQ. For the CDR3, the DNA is TGTGCCAGCAGCTTAGAGGCCACGGGATCAGAGACCCAGTACTTC. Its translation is CASSLEATGSETQYF.

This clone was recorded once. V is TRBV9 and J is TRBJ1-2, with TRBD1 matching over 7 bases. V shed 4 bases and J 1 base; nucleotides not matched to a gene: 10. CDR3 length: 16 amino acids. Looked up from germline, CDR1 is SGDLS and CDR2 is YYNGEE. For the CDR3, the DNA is TGTGCCAGCAGCCCGCCCGGGACAGAATTTAACTATGGCTACACCTTC. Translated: CASSPPGTEFNYGYTF.

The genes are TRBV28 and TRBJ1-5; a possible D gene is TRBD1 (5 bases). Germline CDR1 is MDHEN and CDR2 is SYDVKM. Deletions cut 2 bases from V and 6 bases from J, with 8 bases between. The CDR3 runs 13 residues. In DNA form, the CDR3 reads TGTGCCAGCAGTTTAGGGGGTAGTCAGCCCCAGCATTTT. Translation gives CASSLGGSQPQHF.

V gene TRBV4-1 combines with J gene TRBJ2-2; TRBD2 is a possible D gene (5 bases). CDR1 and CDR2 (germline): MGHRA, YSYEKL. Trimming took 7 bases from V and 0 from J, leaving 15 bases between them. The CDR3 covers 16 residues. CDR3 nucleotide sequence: TGCGCCAGCAACCCCGCGGGCATCCCGAACACCGGGGAGCTGTTTTTT. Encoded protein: CASNPAGIPNTGELFF.